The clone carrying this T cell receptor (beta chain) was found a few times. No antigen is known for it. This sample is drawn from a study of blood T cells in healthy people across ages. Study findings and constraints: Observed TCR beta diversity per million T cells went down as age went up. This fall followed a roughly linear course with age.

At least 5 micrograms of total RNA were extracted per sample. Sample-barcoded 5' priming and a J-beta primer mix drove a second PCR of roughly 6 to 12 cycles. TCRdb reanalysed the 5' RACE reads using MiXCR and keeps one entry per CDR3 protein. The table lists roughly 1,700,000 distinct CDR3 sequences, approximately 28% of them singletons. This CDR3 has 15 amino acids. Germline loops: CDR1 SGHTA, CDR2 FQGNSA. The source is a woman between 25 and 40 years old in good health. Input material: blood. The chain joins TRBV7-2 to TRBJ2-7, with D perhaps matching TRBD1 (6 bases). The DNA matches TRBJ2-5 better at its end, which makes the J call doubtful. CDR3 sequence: CASSPGQPQRGTQYF. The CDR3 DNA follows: TGTGCCAGCAGCCCCGGACAGCCCCAAAGGGGGACCCAGTACTTC.